This T cell receptor (beta chain) appears in the sequencing data of a study of blood T cell repertoires in COVID-19. Trimming cost V 0 bases and J 10 bases, with 12 bases left between them. Germline-derived CDR1 and CDR2 are MGHRA and YSYEKL. CDR3 length: 14 residues. Sequencing used immunoSEQ multiplex PCR; TCRdb keeps in-frame clones, though not all of them. The sample holds some 190,000 clones, 70% to 90% seen once. What was sequenced was peripheral blood. The V call is TRBV4-1, the J call TRBJ1-4; TRBD1 might be the D (5 bases). The TCR originated in a woman older than 75 with acute or convalescent COVID-19. CDR3 region: CASSQEGGKVKLFF. CDR3 coding DNA: TGCGCCAGCAGCCAAGAGGGGGGGAAAGTAAAACTGTTTTTT.